These 18 T cell receptor beta chains originate from one sample sequenced in a study of T cell responses to AZD1222 COVID-19 vaccine. Sequenced by immunoSEQ multiplex PCR; TCRdb stores in-frame clones only, minus some. Among approximately 99,000 clones listed, more than 70% were seen once. Source: peripheral blood, taken on day 0 of MenACWY control vaccination. The receptors come from an adult in good health.

The chain couples TRBV7-9 to TRBJ2-7, with TRBD1 as a possible D gene (5 bases). V lost 5 bases and J lost 3, with 14 bases in between. Germline V CDR1 and CDR2: SEHNR, FQNEAQ (reference sequence). The CDR3 has 14 amino acids. The CDR3 here is CASSRITGGYEQYF. The CDR3 DNA reads as TGTGCCAGCAGCCGTATCACAGGTGGCTACGAGCAGTACTTC.

The chain couples TRBV5-1 to TRBJ1-6; 8 nucleotides match TRBD1. Trimming cost V 4 bases and J 8 bases; bases outside gene matches: 5. The CDR3 is 14 amino acids. The germline V gene encodes CDR1 SGHRS and CDR2 YFSETQ. As DNA, the CDR3 is TGCGCCAGCAGCCCCGGACAGGGCGATTCACCCCTCCACTTT. Translating it yields CASSPGQGDSPLHF.

V usage is TRBV7-9 and J usage is TRBJ2-5; possible D gene TRBD1, 6 bases. V lost 0 bases, J lost 5 bases, and 13 bases lay in between. This CDR3 has 15 residues. Germline V CDR1 and CDR2: SEHNR, FQNEAQ (reference sequence). The CDR3 region is CASSLAAGVGETQYF. The CDR3 nucleotides read TGTGCCAGCAGCTTAGCGGCAGGGGTTGGCGAGACCCAGTACTTC.

This sequence joins TRBV5-4 and TRBJ1-5; D might be TRBD1 (6 bases). V dropped 4 bases and J dropped 3 bases, with 20 bases sitting between them. This CDR3 is built from 17 residues. In germline, CDR1 is SGHNT, CDR2 YYREEE (reference sequence). The CDR3 protein is CASSLGGGRGPNQPQHF. The CDR3 DNA reads TGTGCCAGCAGCCTGGGGGGTGGCAGGGGCCCCAATCAGCCCCAGCATTTT.

The J gene is TRBJ1-1, the V gene TRBV6-5; D unresolved. The CDR3 loop spans 12 amino acids. Germline V gene data show CDR1 as MNHEY and CDR2 as SVGAGI. The germline V and J ends were trimmed by 6 bases and 6 bases, with 11 bases remaining between them. CDR3 protein: CASSGPNPEAFF. The CDR3 DNA reads as TGTGCCAGCAGCGGGCCTAACCCTGAAGCTTTCTTT.

This chain uses TRBV4-1 with TRBJ1-6; a possible D gene is TRBD1 (5 bases). The CDR3 contains 16 residues. CDR1 and CDR2 (germline): MGHRA, YSYEKL. V gave up 4 bases and J gave up 9 bases, with 19 bases separating them. CDR3 loop: CASSLAFGANSSPLHF. The CDR3 DNA is TGCGCCAGCAGCCTTGCCTTTGGGGCTAATTCTTCACCCCTCCACTTT.

The chain has TRBV5-1 and TRBJ1-1; 7 nucleotides agree with TRBD1. The CDR3 is 15 amino acids. The germline gives CDR1 SGHRS, CDR2 YFSETQ. Trimming removed 0 bases from V and 4 bases from J; junction bases left unmatched: 6. The DNA for the CDR3 is TGCGCCAGCAGCTTGGGGGAGGGGGCGGTCACTGAAGCTTTCTTT. Protein product: CASSLGEGAVTEAFF.

The V call is TRBV3-1 (or the pseudogene TRBV3-2), the J call TRBJ1-6; tentatively, D is TRBD1 (5 bases). V was clipped by 1 base and J by 7 bases, with 14 bases between them. The CDR3 has 16 residues. Germline CDR1 and CDR2: LGHDT and YNNKEL (reference sequence). CDR3 DNA sequence: TGTGCCAGCAGCCAAGTTCTAGGGGTGGGCAATTCACCCCTCCACTTT. Its protein is CASSQVLGVGNSPLHF.

The chain recombines TRBV7-9 with TRBJ1-1; the D gene is possibly TRBD1 (6 bases). The ends were cut back, 3 bases at V and 1 base at J, with 18 bases in the middle. The CDR3 runs to 17 residues. Germline V CDR1 and CDR2: SEHNR, FQNEAQ (reference sequence). The CDR3 bases are TGTGCCAGCAGCTTCGGGGACCGGGGGCGGGGGAACACTGAAGCTTTCTTT. Protein product: CASSFGDRGRGNTEAFF.

This chain links TRBV9 with TRBJ2-1; 12 bases align to TRBD2. V gave up 4 bases and J gave up 6 bases; unmatched junction bases: 8. Germline V lookup: CDR1 SGDLS, CDR2 YYNGEE. This CDR3 spans 16 amino acids. The CDR3 DNA reads TGTGCCAGCAGCCCTCCGACTAGCGGGGGCCCCAATGAGCAGTTCTTC. Protein: CASSPPTSGGPNEQFF. The variable domain in full, with the rest retrieved from reference TRBV9 and TRBJ2-1, is DSGVTQTPKHLITATGQRVTLRCSPRSGDLSVYWYQQSLDQGLQFLIQYYNGEERAKGNILERFSAQQFPDLHSELNLSSLELGDSALYFCASSPPTSGGPNEQFFGPGTRLTVL.

The V call is TRBV11-2, the J call TRBJ2-2; D not resolved. The CDR3 loop spans 15 amino acids. V was pared by 5 bases and J by 1 base, with 11 bases between. CDR1 SGHAT and CDR2 FQNNGV come from the germline V gene. The CDR3, as DNA: TGTGCCAGCAGCGCAGCACGCTGGAACACCGGGGAGCTGTTTTTT. It specifies CASSAARWNTGELFF.

This chain links TRBV29-1 with TRBJ1-5, with a weak D call TRBD1 (5 bases). The CDR3 length is 14 residues. The germline V gene has CDR1 SQVTM and CDR2 ANQGSEA. V dropped 6 bases and J dropped 2 bases, with 14 bases sitting between them. The CDR3 bases are TGCAGCGTAAAGGTGGGGGTTGGCAATCAGCCCCAGCATTTT. It codes for CSVKVGVGNQPQHF.

V and J are TRBV12-3 or TRBV12-4 and TRBJ1-2; maybe TRBD1 (5 bases). The CDR3 covers 12 residues. V dropped 6 bases and J dropped 7 bases, with 12 bases sitting between them. This chain's CDR3 is CASSLGGGGYTF. The DNA for the CDR3 is TGTGCCAGCAGCCTGGGGGGGGGTGGCTACACCTTC.

The rearrangement uses TRBV30 and TRBJ2-1; D tentatively reads TRBD1 or TRBD2 (6 bases each). CDR3 length equals 15 residues. Germline lookup yields CDR1 GTSNPN and CDR2 SVGIG (reference sequence). The V end was cut by 3 bases, the J end by 2 bases, with 14 bases between. The CDR3 reads CAWRGGTRTYNEQFF. CDR3 DNA: TGTGCCTGGAGGGGGGGCACCAGAACCTACAATGAGCAGTTCTTC.

CDR3 coding DNA: TGTGCCAGCAGCTCAAGCGGGGAGGTCACCGGGGAGCTGTTTTTT. This gives the protein CASSSSGEVTGELFF. V and J are TRBV7-6 and TRBJ2-2; TRBD2 matches at 7 bases. This CDR3 is 15 amino acids long. CDR1 is SGHVS and CDR2 is FNYEAQ in the germline V gene. V lost 4 bases to trimming and J lost 4 bases; unmatched junction nucleotides: 6.

V gene TRBV29-1 combines with J gene TRBJ2-5; 8 nucleotides align to TRBD1. Germline V gene data show CDR1 as SQVTM and CDR2 as ANQGSEA. V lost 5 bases, J lost 4 bases, and 15 bases stayed unmatched. The CDR3 is 16 residues long. The CDR3 DNA reads TGCAGCGTTACCTCCACGACAGGGGACTTTGGAGAGACCCAGTACTTC. This codes for CSVTSTTGDFGETQYF.

The chain has TRBV5-6 and TRBJ2-3; D is unclear. This CDR3 comprises 13 residues. The V gene's germline CDR1 is SGHDT and CDR2 YYEEEE. Trimming pared 4 bases from V and 2 bases from J, leaving 8 bases between. The CDR3 region has the DNA TGTGCCAGCAGCCCGGTGTCCACAGATACGCAGTATTTT. It translates to CASSPVSTDTQYF.

The chain links TRBV19 to TRBJ1-2; no clear D. The CDR3 contains 13 residues. V was clipped by 7 bases and J by 8 bases, with 17 bases between them. Germline lookup yields CDR1 LNHDA and CDR2 SQIVND (reference sequence). As DNA, the CDR3 is TGTGCCAGTACCCCAGTTGAGGTGGGCGGCTACACCTTC. Translation: CASTPVEVGGYTF.